The present T cell receptor (beta chain) was sequenced within a study of T cell responses to AZD1222 COVID-19 vaccine. The CDR3 totals 15 residues. CDR1 SGHNT and CDR2 YYREEE come from the germline V gene (reference sequence). With 0 bases removed from V and 0 bases from J, the gap between germline ends came to 6 bases. TCRdb's copy holds only in-frame clones and misses some; the assay was immunoSEQ multiplex PCR. Among 150,000 to 180,000 clones, approximately 90% were seen once, and the ten largest hold approximately 1.8%. This clone was seen just once. The antigen is unknown. Other DNA sequences in the sample encode the same CDR3. Broader study findings: Baseline serostatus was positive in only a handful of AZD1222 recipients. Of spike-specific TCRs, nearly half reportedly target regions left unmutated in variants. White British donors predominated, females outnumbered males, and clonal diversity was possibly underestimated. Repertoires were sampled only after the peak T cell response.

The sequence derives from an adult in good health. J is TRBJ1-4 and V is TRBV5-4; D remains ambiguous. This specimen was peripheral blood, taken on day 0 of AZD1222 vaccination. The CDR3 coding sequence is TGTGCCAGCAGCTTGGATGGGGCAACTAATGAAAAACTGTTTTTT. Translation: CASSLDGATNEKLFF.